The clone carrying this TCR beta chain was counted ten times or more. The target antigen is unknown. These data belong to a study of T-cell reconstitution after alpha-beta-depleted transplantation in children. Germline V gene sequence: CDR1 SQVTM, CDR2 ANQGSEA. CDR3 size: 16 residues. The trim removed 6 bases at V and 4 bases at J, leaving 16 bases unmatched. Study-wide results and caveats: Several hundred expanded graft clones reportedly gave rise to the alpha-beta T cells present about two months after transplant. There were some patients whose high TCRbeta diversity at day 60 came from surviving recipient T cells and thymic progenitors.

Unique molecular identifiers tagged the TCRbeta library. TCRdb analysed the PCR reads with MiXCR anew, one entry per CDR3 protein. The sample consists of 200,000 or so distinct CDR3 sequences, 6.3% of them appearing once. The receptor was derived from a girl under three years old with combined immunodeficiency, due to receive a stem cell transplant. The genes are TRBV29-1 and TRBJ2-7, with 9 nucleotides matching TRBD1. The sample was PBMCs, taken before TCRalphabeta/CD19-depleted stem cell transplant. The CDR3 DNA follows: TGCAGCGTCCGAGGAGGGGGACAGGGAGAGTTGTACGAGCAGTACTTC. Encoded protein: CSVRGGGQGELYEQYF.